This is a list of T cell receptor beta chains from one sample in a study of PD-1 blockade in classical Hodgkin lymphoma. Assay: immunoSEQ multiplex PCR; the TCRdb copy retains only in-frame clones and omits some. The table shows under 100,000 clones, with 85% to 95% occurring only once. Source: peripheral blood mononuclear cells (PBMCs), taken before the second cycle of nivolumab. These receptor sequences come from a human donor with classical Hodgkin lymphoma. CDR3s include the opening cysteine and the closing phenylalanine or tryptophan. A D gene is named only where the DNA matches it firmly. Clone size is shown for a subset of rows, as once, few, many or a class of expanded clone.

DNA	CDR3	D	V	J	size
TGCGCCAGCAGCTTGTTCCAGGGGGAGACTGAAGCTTTCTTT	CASSLFQGETEAFF	TRBD1	TRBV5-1	TRBJ1-1	-
TGTGCCAGCTCCTCTGATATCGGAGGGGAGCTGTTTTTT	CASSSDIGGELFF	-	TRBV18	TRBJ2-2	-
TGTGCCAGCAGCGTAGCCCCCCGGAGCGCTTCCTACAATGAGCAGTTCTTC	CASSVAPRSASYNEQFF	-	TRBV9	TRBJ2-1	-
TGTGCCAGCAGCTTGGACAGGGACCGAATCACTGAAGCTTTCTTT	CASSLDRDRITEAFF	-	TRBV5-6	TRBJ1-1	-
TGTGCCAGCAGCTTAACTAGCGGGAAGAACAATGAGCAGTTCTTC	CASSLTSGKNNEQFF	TRBD2	TRBV11-2	TRBJ2-1	-
TGTGCCTGGCGCAAATACACCGGGGAGCTGTTTTTT	CAWRKYTGELFF	-	TRBV30	TRBJ2-2	-
TGTGCCAGCAGCTTGGGGACAGCGAACACCGGGGAGCTGTTTTTT	CASSLGTANTGELFF	TRBD1	TRBV7-9	TRBJ2-2	-
TGTGCCAGCAGTAGGGACAGGGCAGTTCAGCCCCAGCATTTT	CASSRDRAVQPQHF	TRBD1	TRBV27	TRBJ1-5	-
TGTGCCAGCAGCTTCCGGACTAGCGGGTCTTCCTACAATGAGCAGTTCTTC	CASSFRTSGSSYNEQFF	TRBD2	TRBV11-2	TRBJ2-1	-
TGTGCCACCAGCAAAAGAACAGGCACAGATACGCAGTATTTT	CATSKRTGTDTQYF	-	TRBV15	TRBJ2-3	-
TGCGCCAGCAGCCTAGGGAATCCTAGCGGGATGACGTTCGGGGAGCTGTTTTTT	CASSLGNPSGMTFGELFF	TRBD2	TRBV5-1	TRBJ2-2	-
TGTGCCAGCAGTTTAAGCACCGGGGAGCTGTTTTTT	CASSLSTGELFF	-	TRBV2	TRBJ2-2	-
TGTGCTAGTGGTCCGTGGACAGGGGGCCTTCAGCCCCAGCATTTT	CASGPWTGGLQPQHF	TRBD1	TRBV12-5	TRBJ1-5	-
TGTGCCAGCAGCCGCCAGGGTCCGGACGAGCAGTACTTC	CASSRQGPDEQYF	-	TRBV6-5	TRBJ2-7	-
TGCAGTGCTAGAGGGCAGCAGACCCAGTACTTC	CSARGQQTQYF	-	TRBV20-1	TRBJ2-5	-
TGTGCCAGCAGTTCCGGGACTTTTCCCGATGAGCAGTTCTTC	CASSSGTFPDEQFF	-	TRBV27	TRBJ2-1	-
TGCGCCAGCAGCTTAAACAGGGAATACGAGCAGTACTTC	CASSLNREYEQYF	-	TRBV5-1	TRBJ2-7	-
TGTGCCAGCAGTTGCCCGGGACAGGTTGACGAGCAGTACTTC	CASSCPGQVDEQYF	TRBD1	TRBV28	TRBJ2-7	-
TGTGCCAGCAGTGAATTGGGTGCGGAGCTCTACAACAATGAGCAGTTCTTC	CASSELGAELYNNEQFF	-	TRBV25-1	TRBJ2-1	once
TGTGCCAGCAGTTCTCTGGTTTGGGGCTACACCTTC	CASSSLVWGYTF	-	TRBV6-5	TRBJ1-2	-
TGTGCCAGTAGTACGACAGGGAGCGTGGAAGCTTTCTTT	CASSTTGSVEAFF	TRBD1	TRBV19	TRBJ1-1	-
TGTGCCAGCAGTTTAAGTCAGGGGCTCTACAATGAGCAGTTCTTC	CASSLSQGLYNEQFF	-	TRBV27	TRBJ2-1	-
TGTGCCAGCAGATGGGGATTTGGGGCAATGGGGCAGTTCTTC	CASRWGFGAMGQFF	-	TRBV27	TRBJ2-1	-
TGTGCCAGCAGTCTAGGGGATGGGGGCAATCAGCCCCAGCATTTT	CASSLGDGGNQPQHF	-	TRBV28	TRBJ1-5	-
TGTGCCAGCAGCGTAGAGGGGGGAGGGACGGGGACCCAGTACTTC	CASSVEGGGTGTQYF	-	TRBV9	TRBJ2-5	-
TGTGCCAGCAGCCCTCTCGAGGGGTTTGCGGAGACCCAGTACTTC	CASSPLEGFAETQYF	-	TRBV2	TRBJ2-5	-
TGTGCCTGGAGTCACGTACCCTCTGGAAACACCATATATTTT	CAWSHVPSGNTIYF	-	TRBV30	TRBJ1-3	-
TGTGCCAGCAACTCCCGAGGAACAGGGGGAGGCGAGCAGTACTTC	CASNSRGTGGGEQYF	TRBD1	TRBV11-2	TRBJ2-7	-
TGCGCCAGCGCGGGAGATAGCGGCACCGGGGAGCTGTTTTTT	CASAGDSGTGELFF	TRBD2	TRBV5-1	TRBJ2-2	-
TGTGCCAGCAGAACGGGACAGGCCACCGGTCTAGCCAAAAACATTCAGTACTTC	CASRTGQATGLAKNIQYF	TRBD1	TRBV28	TRBJ2-4	-
TGTGCCAGCAGCTTGACGACAGGGGCCCACAGCTCCTACAATGAGCAGTTCTTC	CASSLTTGAHSSYNEQFF	TRBD1	TRBV7-6	TRBJ2-1	-
TGCGCCAGCAGCCAAGAACCCTATAGTACAGATACGCAGTATTTT	CASSQEPYSTDTQYF	-	TRBV4-1	TRBJ2-3	-
TGTGCCAGCAGCTTAGGGCAGGTGAGCTCCTACAATGAGCAGTTCTTC	CASSLGQVSSYNEQFF	-	TRBV7-6	TRBJ2-1	-
TGTGCCACCAGCAGAGCAGGGGTTTGGAACACTGAAGCTTTCTTT	CATSRAGVWNTEAFF	-	TRBV15	TRBJ1-1	-
TGTGCCAGCAGCTTGACAGGGCGAACTGAAGCTTTCTTT	CASSLTGRTEAFF	TRBD1	TRBV2	TRBJ1-1	few
TGTGCCAGCAGCCCCGGCCGGGGTTCTGAGACCCAGTACTTC	CASSPGRGSETQYF	-	TRBV11-3	TRBJ2-5	once
TGTGCCAGCACCCCCCGGGGGAGGATAGTAGATACGCAGTATTTT	CASTPRGRIVDTQYF	-	TRBV28	TRBJ2-3	-
TGTGCCAGCTCACTTTTAGCGGGTACGACAGATACGCAGTATTTT	CASSLLAGTTDTQYF	TRBD2	TRBV18	TRBJ2-3	once
TGTGCCAGCAGCTCCGGGCAGGGTGGTCAGCCCCAGCATTTT	CASSSGQGGQPQHF	-	TRBV5-4	TRBJ1-5	-
TGTGCCAGTAGTCCACGACAGTTGGAAAAACTGTTTTTT	CASSPRQLEKLFF	-	TRBV19	TRBJ1-4	-